This passage covers 32 T cell receptor beta chains from one sample sequenced in a study of T cells in Graves' hyperthyroidism and ophthalmopathy. RNA transcripts provided the source from which TCR beta CDR3 regions were amplified. HTBI primers were the set used in a first-round RT-PCR of the TCR CDR3. Each CDR3 protein gets one entry after TCRdb re-called the multiplex PCR reads with MiXCR. Among more than 500,000 distinct CDR3 sequences listed, about 16% were seen once. What was sequenced was blood. Every receptor here comes from a woman aged 25 to 45 with Graves' ophthalmopathy.

The V gene is TRBV24-1, the J gene TRBJ2-3, with a tentative D call TRBD2 (6 bases). The germline V and J ends were trimmed by 4 bases and 0 bases, with 10 bases remaining between them. Germline V gene lookup returns CDR1 KGHDR and CDR2 SFDVKD. This CDR3 has 15 residues. CDR3 in DNA: TGTGCCACCAGTGACGCCGGGGGTAGCACAGATACGCAGTATTTT. It specifies CATSDAGGSTDTQYF.

This clonotype was found many times. V gene TRBV10-3 combines with J gene TRBJ1-1; TRBD1 matches at 8 bases. The V gene end was trimmed by 10 bases and the J gene end by 1 base; junction bases not matched to a gene: 5. CDR3 length: 13 amino acids. CDR1 is ENHRY, CDR2 SYGVKD, per germline. CDR3 in amino acids: CATLGQGNTEAFF. CDR3 coding DNA: TGTGCCACACTCGGACAGGGGAACACTGAAGCTTTCTTT.

The sample holds many counts of this clonotype. This sequence joins TRBV7-2 and TRBJ2-7; TRBD2 matches 9 bases. Germline CDR1 and CDR2: SGHTA and FQGNSA. This CDR3 contains 13 residues. The V segment lost 6 bases and the J segment 3 bases; nucleotides outside the gene matches: 3. The CDR3 is CASRVAGVYEQYF. The CDR3 region has the DNA TGTGCCAGCAGGGTAGCGGGAGTCTACGAGCAGTACTTC.

This clonotype was observed at least ten times. V gene TRBV7-2 combines with J gene TRBJ2-1; 7 bases match TRBD2. J lost 2 bases, V lost 4 bases, and 8 bases had no gene match. The CDR3 totals 16 residues. The V gene's germline CDR1 is SGHTA and CDR2 FQGNSA. CDR3 bases: TGTGCCAGCAGCTCGCCGCTAGCGGAGGCCTACAATGAGCAGTTCTTC. Translation: CASSSPLAEAYNEQFF.

This clonotype was detected many times. The chain employs TRBV3-1 and TRBJ1-6; 10 bases fit TRBD1. The CDR3 extends over 17 amino acids. CDR1 is LGHDT and CDR2 is YNNKEL in the germline V gene (reference sequence). V shed 0 bases, J shed 10 bases, and the junction held 9 bases outside the gene matches. The CDR3 nucleotides read TGTGCCAGCAGCCAAGACTGGACAGGGGGTATTGGCTCACCCCTCCACTTT. Protein: CASSQDWTGGIGSPLHF.

The chain joins TRBV30 to TRBJ2-1; 8 bases are shared with TRBD2. This CDR3 comprises 13 residues. Losses at the gene ends were 1 base for V and 9 bases for J; bases not matched to a gene: 5. CDR1 and CDR2 (germline): GTSNPN, SVGIG (reference sequence). CDR3 sequence: CAWSGTSSAEQFF. Written as DNA, the CDR3 is TGTGCCTGGAGTGGGACTAGCTCAGCTGAGCAGTTCTTC. The complete variable domain, with remaining parts taken from reference TRBV30 and TRBJ2-1, reads SQTIHQWPATLVQPVGSPLSLECTVEGTSNPNLYWYRQAAGRGLQLLFYSVGIGQISSEVPQNLSASRPQDRQFILSSKKLLLSDSGFYLCAWSGTSSAEQFFGPGTRLTVL.

This clonotype was picked up many times. The V gene is TRBV7-4, the J gene TRBJ2-1; 7 positions agree with TRBD1. Germline V CDR1 and CDR2: SGHVT, SQSDAQ. Germline trimming cut 5 bases from V and 9 bases from J; bases unmatched to any gene: 7. This CDR3 region has 13 residues. Written as DNA, the CDR3 is TGTGCCAGCAGCCAAGGACAGGTGGTTGAGCAGTTCTTC. Its translation is CASSQGQVVEQFF.

The chain uses TRBV9 and TRBJ2-7; possibly TRBD2 for D (6 bases). V was shortened by 0 bases and J by 2 bases, with 9 bases between the two germline ends. Germline CDR1 reads SGDLS; CDR2 reads YYNGEE. This CDR3 has 14 residues. The CDR3 spells CASSVGGDTYEQYF. Written as DNA, the CDR3 is TGTGCCAGCAGCGTAGGGGGGGATACCTACGAGCAGTACTTC. The full variable domain, completed using reference TRBV9 and TRBJ2-7, is DSGVTQTPKHLITATGQRVTLRCSPRSGDLSVYWYQQSLDQGLQFLIQYYNGEERAKGNILERFSAQQFPDLHSELNLSSLELGDSALYFCASSVGGDTYEQYFGPGTRLTVT.

Many counts were recorded for this clonotype. The J gene is TRBJ2-7, the V gene TRBV5-8; D possibly corresponds to TRBD2 (5 bases). The length of the CDR3 is 11 residues. V was trimmed by 7 bases and J by 5 bases, leaving 10 bases between them. CDR1 is SGHTS, CDR2 YDEGEE, per germline. The CDR3 protein is CASLAYNEQYF. The CDR3 DNA reads as TGTGCCAGCCTAGCTTATAACGAGCAGTACTTC.

This clonotype was picked up a small number of times. The chain employs TRBV20-1 and TRBJ2-7, with 12 positions matching TRBD1. The V and J ends lost 6 bases and 5 bases, in that order; junction bases with no gene match: 2. This CDR3 region has 12 residues. Germline V lookup: CDR1 DFQATT, CDR2 SNEGSKA (reference sequence). The CDR3 sequence is CSARDRGHEQYF. The DNA for the CDR3 is TGCAGTGCCCGGGACAGGGGGCACGAGCAGTACTTC.

Ten or more counts support this clonotype. The chain uses TRBV27 and TRBJ2-3; 12 nucleotides match TRBD2. The CDR3 covers 17 residues. V was pared by 10 bases and J by 0 bases, with 11 bases of the junction left unmatched. The V gene's germline CDR1 is MNHEY and CDR2 SMNVEV (reference sequence). In DNA, the CDR3 is TGTGCCACCACCCCTAGCGGGGGGGGAGTAAGCACAGATACGCAGTATTTT. Translation: CATTPSGGGVSTDTQYF.

There are many counts of this clonotype. This sequence joins TRBV5-1 and TRBJ2-7; the D gene is possibly TRBD1 (6 bases). Germline-derived CDR1 and CDR2 are SGHRS and YFSETQ. The V end was cut by 0 bases, the J end by 2 bases, with 12 bases between. The CDR3 is made up of 15 amino acids. The CDR3: CASSLGTATPYEQYF. DNA for the CDR3: TGCGCCAGCAGCTTGGGGACAGCAACCCCCTACGAGCAGTACTTC.

This clonotype was seen at least ten times. The chain recombines TRBV7-2 with TRBJ2-7, with 12 bases identical to TRBD2. The CDR3 length is 16 residues. Per germline, CDR1 SGHTA and CDR2 FQGNSA. J was trimmed by 3 bases and V by 0 bases; bases with no gene match: 3. The CDR3 coding sequence is TGTGCCAGCAGCTTAGCCCGACTAGCGGGAGACTACGAGCAGTACTTC. It translates to CASSLARLAGDYEQYF.

The chain links TRBV7-9 to TRBJ2-1; 9 positions agree with TRBD1. This CDR3 is 14 amino acids long. The V gene end was trimmed by 3 bases and the J gene end by 6 bases; junction bases not matched to a gene: 3. Germline V gene sequence: CDR1 SEHNR, CDR2 FQNEAQ (reference sequence). The CDR3 protein is CASSLLTGGNEQFF. The CDR3, as DNA: TGTGCCAGCAGCTTGTTGACAGGGGGCAATGAGCAGTTCTTC. Variable domain in full (rest from reference TRBV7-9 and TRBJ2-1): DTGVSQNPRHKITKRGQNVTFRCDPISEHNRLYWYRQTLGQGPEFLTYFQNEAQLEKSRLLSDRFSAERPKGSFSTLEIQRTEQGDSAMYLCASSLLTGGNEQFFGPGTRLTVL.

This clonotype turned up a few times. V gene TRBV5-1 combines with J gene TRBJ2-6; D not resolved. Trimming shortened V by 6 bases and J by 2 bases, and 6 bases separated the two germline ends. CDR1 and CDR2 (germline): SGHRS, YFSETQ. This CDR3 has 13 residues. The DNA for the CDR3 is TGCGCCAGCACCGAACCTGGGGCCAACGTCCTGACTTTC. This codes for CASTEPGANVLTF.

J is TRBJ2-3 and V is TRBV4-3; TRBD2 agrees at 9 bases. CDR3 length: 16 residues. The V gene's germline CDR1 is LGHNA and CDR2 YSLEER. V shed 2 bases and J 4 bases; nucleotides not matched to a gene: 7. The CDR3 sequence is CASSQQIAGAPDTQYF. The CDR3 nucleotides are TGCGCCAGCAGCCAACAAATAGCGGGAGCCCCAGATACGCAGTATTTT.

In this sample, this clonotype turned up a few times. The chain links TRBV28 to TRBJ2-3; 7 nucleotides align to TRBD2. The CDR3 sequence is 18 residues long. V lost 3 bases to trimming and J lost 0 bases; unmatched junction nucleotides: 12. CDR1 and CDR2 (germline): MDHEN, SYDVKM. In DNA, the CDR3 is TGTGCCAGCAGTTTCCAGTTCTTGTCGCGGGGGAGCACAGATACGCAGTATTTT. This gives the protein CASSFQFLSRGSTDTQYF.

This clonotype was recorded many times. The chain carries TRBV6-2 or TRBV6-3 and TRBJ2-7; D not resolved. Trimming cost V 7 bases and J 6 bases, with 16 bases left between them. The CDR3 loop spans 13 amino acids. CDR1 is MNHEY, CDR2 SVGEGT, per germline. CDR3 sequence reads: CASTEVEPGEQYF. DNA of the CDR3: TGTGCCAGCACCGAGGTGGAGCCTGGCGAGCAGTACTTC.

The rearrangement joins TRBV5-1 to TRBJ2-3, with D perhaps TRBD2 (5 bases). This CDR3 is built from 14 residues. Germline CDR1 reads SGHRS; CDR2 reads YFSETQ. Trimming stripped 6 bases from V and 1 base from J, with 12 bases between. CDR3 sequence reads: CASTPSTGTDTQYF. CDR3 DNA sequence: TGCGCCAGCACTCCTAGCACGGGCACAGATACGCAGTATTTT.

This clonotype was detected only a few times. The genes are TRBV7-9 and TRBJ1-1; D ambiguous. CDR1 SEHNR and CDR2 FQNEAQ come from the germline V gene (reference sequence). CDR3 size: 12 residues. Between the trimmed V and J ends, which lost 7 bases and 1 base, there was a span of 7 bases. CDR3 amino acids: CASTRQNTEAFF. DNA for the CDR3: TGTGCCAGCACCCGACAGAACACTGAAGCTTTCTTT.

This clonotype was recorded many times. The V gene is TRBV28, the J gene TRBJ1-5, with 7 bases aligning to TRBD1. Germline CDR1 and CDR2: MDHEN and SYDVKM. With V trimmed by 3 bases and J by 0 bases, 5 bases remained unmatched. CDR3 size: 16 residues. CDR3 sequence reads: CASSLGWTGSNQPQHF. The CDR3 DNA is TGTGCCAGCAGTTTGGGCTGGACAGGTAGCAATCAGCCCCAGCATTTT.

As regards this clonotype: This sequence may be a read error, since a much larger clone differs from it by one base. The chain joins TRBV12-3 or TRBV12-4 to TRBJ2-1; the D gene is possibly TRBD2 (5 bases). Trimming shortened V by 8 bases and J by 8 bases, and 16 bases separated the two germline ends. This CDR3 contains 13 residues. The CDR3: CASHLVGDDEQFF. Written as DNA, the CDR3 is TGTGCCAGCCACCTAGTGGGAGACGATGAGCAGTTCTTC.

In this sample, this clonotype turned up a few times. The V gene is TRBV28, the J gene TRBJ2-7; D unresolved. Germline loops: CDR1 MDHEN, CDR2 SYDVKM. CDR3 length: 15 residues. Trimming took 5 bases from V and 2 from J, leaving 16 bases between them. The CDR3 DNA reads as TGTGCCAGCAGTCCCCTGAGCCCCAAGACCTACGAGCAGTACTTC. Residues: CASSPLSPKTYEQYF.

V gene TRBV28 combines with J gene TRBJ1-3, with D tentatively TRBD1 (6 bases). V was clipped by 3 bases and J by 4 bases, with 16 bases between them. The germline CDR1 and CDR2 sequences are MDHEN and SYDVKM. The CDR3 consists of 16 residues. In nucleotides, the CDR3 is TGTGCCAGCAGTTTGCTGCTACAGGGAGGAGGAAACACCATATATTTT. Amino acid sequence: CASSLLLQGGGNTIYF.

At least ten counts were recorded for this clonotype. The rearrangement uses TRBV7-2 and TRBJ2-1; maybe TRBD2 (6 bases). Looked up from germline, CDR1 is SGHTA and CDR2 is FQGNSA. CDR3 length equals 16 residues. V dropped 4 bases and J dropped 1 base, with 14 bases sitting between them. CDR3 residues: CASSSEGGGSYNEQFF. In DNA, the CDR3 is TGTGCCAGCAGCTCGGAGGGAGGAGGATCCTACAATGAGCAGTTCTTC.

The chain is built from TRBV2 and TRBJ2-7; D unresolved. V lost 7 bases and J 9 bases, leaving 16 bases between the germline ends. The CDR3 contains 12 residues. Germline values: CDR1 SNHLY, CDR2 FYNNEI. DNA for the CDR3: TGTGCCAGCACCCTGGGTGGCGGCCCGCAGTACTTC. Its translation: CASTLGGGPQYF.

This clonotype was counted between two and nine times. The chain combines TRBV6-5 with TRBJ2-6; D is uncertain. The V gene lost 2 bases and the J gene lost 2 bases, with 10 bases spanning the gap. CDR3 size: 16 residues. Germline values: CDR1 MNHEY, CDR2 SVGAGI. CDR3 residues: CASSYAETAGANVLTF. CDR3 nucleotide sequence: TGTGCCAGCAGTTACGCGGAGACGGCTGGGGCCAACGTCCTGACTTTC.

About this clonotype itself: With a much larger clone just one base away, this may be a read error. The chain joins TRBV7-9 to TRBJ2-5, with 8 bases fitting TRBD2. This CDR3 contains 19 residues. Trimming removed 3 bases from V and 2 bases from J; junction bases left unmatched: 17. The germline gives CDR1 SEHNR, CDR2 FQNEAQ (reference sequence). The CDR3 nucleotides are TGTGCCAGCAGCTTGAGGGTCCCCTCAGAGACTAGCGCACAAGAGACCCAGTACTTC. Residues: CASSLRVPSETSAQETQYF.

This clonotype was detected only a few times. J is TRBJ2-3 and V is TRBV6-2 or TRBV6-3, with D uncertain. There are 12 residues in the CDR3. The germline CDR1 and CDR2 sequences are MNHEY and SVGEGT. V lost 0 bases and J 6 bases, leaving 4 bases between the germline ends. The CDR3 sequence: CASSYSRDTQYF. The CDR3, as DNA: TGTGCCAGCAGTTACTCGAGGGATACGCAGTATTTT.

The chain couples TRBV7-2 to TRBJ2-1, with TRBD1 matching 11 bases. The V gene's germline CDR1 is SGHTA and CDR2 FQGNSA. With V trimmed by 5 bases and J by 6 bases, 9 bases remained unmatched. This CDR3 is 16 amino acids long. The CDR3 spells CASSPWTGGPGNEQFF. CDR3 bases: TGTGCCAGCAGCCCATGGACAGGGGGCCCGGGCAATGAGCAGTTCTTC.

V and J are TRBV6-6 and TRBJ2-3, with 7 bases aligning to TRBD2. The CDR3 is 13 residues long. Germline lookup yields CDR1 MNHNY and CDR2 SVGAGI (reference sequence). V lost 2 bases to trimming and J lost 11 bases; unmatched junction nucleotides: 7. DNA for the CDR3: TGTGCCAGCAGTTACGGCGCGGGAGTTAAGCAGTATTTT. Translated, it gives CASSYGAGVKQYF.

This clonotype has ten or more counts. The genes are TRBV20-1 and TRBJ2-1, with 10 nucleotides matching TRBD2. J lost 4 bases, V lost 1 base, and 4 bases had no gene match. Germline CDR1 is DFQATT and CDR2 is SNEGSKA (reference sequence). The CDR3 is made up of 15 amino acids. CDR3 in DNA: TGCAGTGCTAGAGCAGCGGGAGGGATTTACAATGAGCAGTTCTTC. Translated, it gives CSARAAGGIYNEQFF.